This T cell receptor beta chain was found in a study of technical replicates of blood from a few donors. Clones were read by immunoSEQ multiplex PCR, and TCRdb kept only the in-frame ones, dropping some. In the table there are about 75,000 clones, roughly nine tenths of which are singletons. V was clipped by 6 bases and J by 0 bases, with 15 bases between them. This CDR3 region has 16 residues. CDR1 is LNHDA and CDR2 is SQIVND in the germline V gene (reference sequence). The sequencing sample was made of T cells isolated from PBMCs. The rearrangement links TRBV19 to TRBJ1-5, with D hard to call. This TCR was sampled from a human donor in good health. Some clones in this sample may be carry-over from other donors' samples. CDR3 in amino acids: CASSSGSVYSNQPQHF. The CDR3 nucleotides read TGTGCCAGTAGCTCAGGTTCGGTTTATAGCAATCAGCCCCAGCATTTT.